Shown below are 2 T cell receptor beta chains from a single sample sequenced in a study of T cell changes during pregnancy in multiple sclerosis. Sequenced by immunoSEQ multiplex PCR; TCRdb stores in-frame clones only, minus some. This table has roughly 50,000 clones, 85% to 95% appearing once. The sequencing here drew on CD8+ T cells from peripheral blood mononuclear cells, taken in the third trimester of pregnancy. The source is a female donor with multiple sclerosis, enrolled in a pregnancy study.

By its share, this clone is medium-sized. The chain has TRBV7-2 and TRBJ2-7, with D possibly TRBD1 on 5 matching bases. CDR3 length equals 14 residues. The germline V gene has CDR1 SGHTA and CDR2 FQGNSA. The germline V and J ends were trimmed by 2 bases and 6 bases, with 14 bases remaining between them. CDR3 loop: CASSLSIQVSEQYF. CDR3 in DNA: TGTGCCAGCAGCTTATCCATACAGGTTAGCGAGCAGTACTTC. The variable domain in full, with the rest retrieved from reference TRBV7-2 and TRBJ2-7, is GAGVSQSPSNKVTEKGKDVELRCDPISGHTALYWYRQSLGQGLEFLIYFQGNSAPDKSGLPSDRFSAERTGGSVSTLTIQRTQQEDSAVYLCASSLSIQVSEQYFGPGTRLTVT.

This chain uses TRBV29-1 with TRBJ2-5; tentative D call: TRBD2 (6 bases). Germline V gives CDR1 SQVTM, CDR2 ANQGSEA. V was clipped by 1 base and J by 3 bases, with 12 bases between them. The CDR3 spans 14 residues. In DNA, the CDR3 is TGCAGCGTTGAAGGACTAGTTGCCGAAGAGACCCAGTACTTC. Protein sequence: CSVEGLVAEETQYF.